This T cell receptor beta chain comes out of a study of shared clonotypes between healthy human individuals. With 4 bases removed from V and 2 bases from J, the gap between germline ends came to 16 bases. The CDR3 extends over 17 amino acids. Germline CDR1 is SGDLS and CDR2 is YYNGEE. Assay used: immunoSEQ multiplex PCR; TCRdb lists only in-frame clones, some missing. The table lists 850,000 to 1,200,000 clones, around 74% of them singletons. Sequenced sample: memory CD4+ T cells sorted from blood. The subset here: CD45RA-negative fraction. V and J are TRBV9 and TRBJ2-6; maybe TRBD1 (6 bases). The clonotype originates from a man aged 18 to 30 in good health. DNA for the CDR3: TGTGCCAGCAGCTACTCCCGGGACATGGCTGGGGCCAACGTCCTGACTTTC. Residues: CASSYSRDMAGANVLTF.